The 24 T cell receptor beta chains below all came from one sample that was sequenced in a study of CD8 T cells in ankylosing spondylitis (dated by TCRdb to about 2017). Preparation of the library involved 5' RACE. These reads were obtained on an Illumina HiSeq 2500. Clones were called with MiXCR by TCRdb after fastp trimmed the public reads at Q25, and only in-frame beta chains were retained. Each record represents a unique CDR3 protein, reported with the most common genes and DNA among its rows. The sample data list approximately 140,000 distinct CDR3 sequences, and approximately 44% of these were observed just once. The top ten clones comprise approximately 14% of the sample. The sequenced sample consisted of synovial fluid, either unsorted or a sorted T cell fraction (not recorded which). The origin of the receptors is a male donor with ankylosing spondylitis.

This clonotype turned up a few times. CDR3 DNA: TGCAGTGCTGGCAGTAATGAGCAGTTCTTC. Protein product: CSAGSNEQFF. This chain joins TRBV20-1 and TRBJ2-1; D is unresolved. In germline, CDR1 is DFQATT, CDR2 SNEGSKA (reference sequence). The ends were cut back, 5 bases at V and 7 bases at J, with 6 bases in the middle. The CDR3 length is 10 residues.

J is TRBJ2-3 and V is TRBV21-1; TRBD2 reflects the table's D call only, with no check against the DNA. TRBV21-1 is classified as a pseudogene. The CDR3 has 18 residues. Here the CDR3 reads CASSGLAGREGCTDTQYF. The DNA of the CDR3 is TGTGCCAGCAGTGGACTAGCGGGAAGGGAAGGGTGCACAGATACGCAGTATTTT.

This clonotype was seen a handful of times. The V and J genes are TRBV4-2 and TRBJ2-7; 7 bases map to TRBD2. The V gene end was trimmed by 3 bases and the J gene end by 2 bases; junction bases not matched to a gene: 1. This CDR3 has 13 amino acids. The germline V gene has CDR1 LGHNA and CDR2 YNFKEQ. CDR3 protein: CASSHAGAYEQYF. The CDR3 DNA reads TGTGCCAGCAGCCACGCGGGGGCCTACGAGCAGTACTTC.

This clonotype rates as large. J is TRBJ2-1 and V is TRBV10-3; no reliable D call. The germline gives CDR1 ENHRY, CDR2 SYGVKD. V was trimmed by 7 bases and J by 3 bases, leaving 7 bases between them. The CDR3 loop spans 12 amino acids. This chain's CDR3 is CAINTGYNEQFF. CDR3 bases: TGTGCCATCAATACCGGCTACAATGAGCAGTTCTTC.

This clonotype has only a few counts. The chain has TRBV12-3 or TRBV12-4 and TRBJ2-1; 8 bases match TRBD1. After removal of 6 bases from V and 10 bases from J, the junction contained 5 bases not matched to a gene. The CDR3 consists of 12 residues. This CDR3 is CASSQTGDEQFF. The CDR3 DNA follows: TGTGCCAGCAGCCAGACAGGGGACGAGCAGTTCTTC.

The chain uses TRBV29-1 and TRBJ2-7, with D possibly being TRBD2 (5 bases). The V end lost 6 bases, the J end lost 3 bases, and 12 bases lay between the germline ends. CDR1 and CDR2 (germline): SQVTM, ANQGSEA. The CDR3 is made up of 12 amino acids. CDR3 DNA sequence: TGCAGCGTCGGGGATGCCGGCTACGAGCAGTACTTC. This gives the protein CSVGDAGYEQYF.

The chain employs TRBV6-2 or TRBV6-3 and TRBJ1-3; a weak D match, TRBD1 (6 bases). The V and J ends lost 5 bases and 0 bases respectively, with 32 bases between them. CDR1 is MNHEY and CDR2 is SVGEGT in the germline V gene. The CDR3 loop spans 22 amino acids. The CDR3 bases are TGTGCCAGCAGTCCCTTATACCCCCTGCGGACAGCCACGCTTCGCTCTGGAAACACCATATATTTT. Residues: CASSPLYPLRTATLRSGNTIYF.

The V call is TRBV5-1, the J call TRBJ1-2; the match to TRBD1 covers 7 bases. Germline V gives CDR1 SGHRS, CDR2 YFSETQ. J was trimmed by 8 bases and V by 4 bases; bases with no gene match: 11. This CDR3 is built from 14 residues. CDR3 sequence reads: CASSPYDRVQGYTF. CDR3 in DNA: TGCGCCAGCAGCCCGTACGACAGGGTCCAAGGCTACACCTTC.

The chain combines TRBV7-9 with TRBJ2-1; D ambiguous. CDR3 length: 16 amino acids. Germline V CDR1 and CDR2: SEHNR, FQNEAQ (reference sequence). The V end lost 4 bases, the J end lost 0 bases, and 13 bases lay between the germline ends. Here the CDR3 reads CASSSPPVSSYNEQFF. As DNA, the CDR3 is TGTGCCAGCAGCTCCCCTCCCGTGAGCTCCTACAATGAGCAGTTCTTC.

This clonotype has just one count. This chain connects TRBV2 to TRBJ2-2; either TRBD1 or TRBD2 may supply D (6 bases each). CDR1 SNHLY and CDR2 FYNNEI come from the germline V gene. Trimming stripped 9 bases from V and 1 base from J, with 9 bases between. This CDR3 has 13 residues. Here the CDR3 DNA reads TGTGCCAGAGGGGGGTGGAACACCGGGGAGCTGTTTTTT. The encoded protein is CARGGWNTGELFF.

This clonotype appeared a few times. The genes are TRBV7-6 and TRBJ1-4; possible D gene TRBD1, 6 bases. The CDR3 length is 16 residues. V lost 5 bases and J lost 4, with 17 bases in between. Germline lookup yields CDR1 SGHVS and CDR2 FNYEAQ. CDR3: CASSHRTGAGNEKLFF. CDR3 in DNA: TGTGCCAGCAGCCACCGAACGGGGGCTGGTAATGAAAAACTGTTTTTT.

This chain links TRBV6-5 with TRBJ2-4, with D uncertain. The V end was cut by 2 bases, the J end by 9 bases, with 11 bases between. This CDR3 contains 13 residues. Germline V gives CDR1 MNHEY, CDR2 SVGAGI. The CDR3 bases are TGTGCCAGCAGTTACAGGACCGGCGGCATTCAGTACTTC. This gives the protein CASSYRTGGIQYF.

The chain uses TRBV4-1 and TRBJ2-4, with D unresolved. Germline V gene sequence: CDR1 MGHRA, CDR2 YSYEKL. The CDR3 contains 14 residues. V was cut by 2 bases and J by 8 bases, with 13 bases left in between. The CDR3 region is CASSQWTSDDIQYF. In DNA, the CDR3 is TGCGCCAGCAGCCAATGGACGTCCGATGACATTCAGTACTTC.

This clonotype was seen only a few times. V and J are TRBV25-1 and TRBJ2-3, with 7 nucleotides matching TRBD2. Germline V CDR1 and CDR2: MGHDK, SYGVNS. The CDR3 sequence is 15 residues long. V trimming: 1 base; J trimming: 5 bases; junction bases outside the gene matches: 6. This CDR3 reads CASSELGGTIDTQYF. As DNA, the CDR3 is TGTGCCAGCAGTGAATTGGGCGGGACTATAGATACGCAGTATTTT.

CDR3 region: CSASGTLSEGTQYF. The CDR3 DNA follows: TGCAGCGCCTCCGGGACACTTTCCGAGGGGACCCAGTACTTC. The rearrangement joins TRBV29-1 to TRBJ2-5, with a tentative D call TRBD1 (6 bases). This CDR3 has 14 residues. Trimming removed 7 bases at V and 7 bases at J, with 22 bases between. The germline gives CDR1 SQVTM, CDR2 ANQGSEA.

The V gene is TRBV10-3, the J gene TRBJ1-2; D remains unclear. The CDR3 consists of 14 residues. CDR1 and CDR2 (germline): ENHRY, SYGVKD. Trimming took off 0 bases at V and 2 bases at J, with 7 bases between the two ends. The CDR3 region is CAISESTRNYGYTF. The CDR3 nucleotides read TGTGCCATCAGTGAGTCAACAAGGAACTATGGCTACACCTTC.

This clonotype was detected ten times or more. This rearrangement joins TRBV4-1 to TRBJ2-7; D uncertain. Germline CDR1 MGHRA, CDR2 YSYEKL. CDR3 length: 13 amino acids. V was cut by 4 bases and J by 0 bases, with 7 bases left in between. CDR3 amino acids: CASSPTASYEQYF. The CDR3 DNA sequence: TGCGCCAGCAGCCCGACGGCCTCCTACGAGCAGTACTTC.

V gene TRBV24-1 combines with J gene TRBJ2-1, with TRBD1 matching 8 bases. CDR3 size: 12 residues. The V and J ends lost 1 base and 14 bases, in that order; junction bases with no gene match: 3. Germline V gene data show CDR1 as KGHDR and CDR2 as SFDVKD. The chain's CDR3 is CATSDFRGRKFF. The CDR3 DNA is TGTGCCACCAGTGATTTCAGGGGGCGAAAGTTCTTC.

This clonotype was counted only a few times. J is TRBJ2-7 and V is TRBV12-3 or TRBV12-4, with a possible D match to TRBD1 (5 bases). This CDR3 is 16 amino acids long. Trimming left V 5 bases short and J 3 bases short, with 20 bases between. CDR3 amino acids: CASSTRTQRSVYEQYF. The CDR3 coding sequence is TGTGCCAGCAGTACCCGGACACAGCGATCAGTCTACGAGCAGTACTTC.

This clonotype was seen more than once but under ten times. The chain is built from TRBV7-9 and TRBJ2-3; the D call may be TRBD1 or TRBD2 (5 bases each). This CDR3 region has 14 residues. Trimming removed 5 bases from V and 2 bases from J, with 11 bases in between. Germline CDR1 and CDR2: SEHNR and FQNEAQ (reference sequence). The CDR3 DNA is TGTGCCAGCAGCCTTGTTGGGACCACAGATACGCAGTATTTT. It encodes CASSLVGTTDTQYF.

The chain combines TRBV7-9 with TRBJ1-1, with unresolved D. The CDR3 contains 13 residues. The germline V gene has CDR1 SEHNR and CDR2 FQNEAQ (reference sequence). Trimming removed 6 bases from V and 1 base from J, with 9 bases in between. The CDR3 DNA reads as TGTGCCAGCAGAACTTTGGGGAACACTGAAGCTTTCTTT. Its translation: CASRTLGNTEAFF.

The CDR3 loop reads CASSLRVLSGSIGELFF. The CDR3 nucleotides are TGTGCCAGCAGTTTACGGGTACTTAGCGGGAGTATCGGGGAGCTGTTTTTT. V gene TRBV28 combines with J gene TRBJ2-2; 9 nucleotides line up with TRBD2. Germline trimming cut 2 bases from V and 7 bases from J; bases unmatched to any gene: 11. CDR3 size: 17 residues. Germline V gene data show CDR1 as MDHEN and CDR2 as SYDVKM.

This clonotype came up once. The chain carries TRBV4-1 and TRBJ2-1; D is possibly TRBD2 (5 bases). Looked up from germline, CDR1 is MGHRA and CDR2 is YSYEKL. The CDR3 is 16 residues long. V lost 1 base to trimming and J lost 6 bases, with 16 bases between them. In nucleotides, the CDR3 is TGCGCCAGCAGCCAAGTCGAGTGGGAGTCTCGCAATGAGCAGTTCTTC. It specifies CASSQVEWESRNEQFF.

This rearrangement joins TRBV27 to TRBJ2-7; 11 bases are shared with TRBD1. From germline, CDR1 is MNHEY and CDR2 SMNVEV (reference sequence). The CDR3 covers 14 residues. V dropped 4 bases and J dropped 5; count of bases not matched to a gene: 4. In nucleotides, the CDR3 is TGTGCCAGCAGTTATGGACAGGGGGCTGACGAGCAGTACTTC. It specifies CASSYGQGADEQYF.